The 2 T cell receptor beta chains given below trace back to one sample, sequenced in a study of spatial heterogeneity in lung cancer. Study results and caveats: Tumor mutation count correlated with how many alpha and beta TCRs expanded intratumorally.

From the 5' RACE reads, TCRdb called clonotypes with MiXCR, one entry per CDR3 protein. This table holds about 20,000 distinct CDR3 sequences, around 5% found once. As to time point: sample taken at primary tumor resection. Antigen specificity for these receptors is unknown. The sample in question was lung tumor tissue, obtained at surgery. The receptors stem from a female donor with early-stage non-small cell lung cancer.

This clonotype was seen ten or more times. A library made for alpha chains picked up this beta chain off target, so its size means little. V and J are TRBV27 and TRBJ2-7; D possibly corresponds to TRBD2 (6 bases). Trimming stripped 2 bases from V and 7 bases from J, with 15 bases between. The CDR3 runs 14 residues. Germline V gene sequence: CDR1 MNHEY, CDR2 SMNVEV (reference sequence). The DNA for the CDR3 is TGTGCCAGCAGTTTAAAGCCCCGGGGGTTGGAGCAGTACTTC. Encoded protein: CASSLKPRGLEQYF.

This clonotype was counted at least ten times. As an off-target read in a library built for alpha chains, this beta chain has a frequency of little significance. This sequence joins TRBV7-2 and TRBJ2-6; no reliable D call. Germline V lookup: CDR1 SGHTA, CDR2 FQGNSA. The germline V and J ends were trimmed by 2 bases and 1 base, with 6 bases remaining between them. The CDR3 is made up of 15 amino acids. CDR3 loop: CASSLYGSGANVLTF. The CDR3 DNA sequence: TGTGCCAGCAGCTTATACGGGTCTGGGGCCAACGTCCTGACTTTC.